This entry features one TCR beta chain sequence. The antigen is not known. This sample was included in a study of cytomegalovirus exposure and HLA in healthy donors. Study outcomes and limitations: Reportedly, fewer N-insertions than the 666-donor mean appeared in an Asian-associated ancestry cluster in a later analysis. In an earlier analysis, in approximately 570 donors, most V segments appeared productive either ~87% or ~30% of the time.

The CDR3 extends over 14 amino acids. Germline CDR1 and CDR2: SGHTA and FQGNSA. The V end lost 4 bases, the J end lost 0 bases, and 7 bases lay between the germline ends. It was with 60 Vbeta and 13 Jbeta primers that the PCR ran. This table comes from immunoSEQ multiplex PCR, and its TCRdb copy is limited to in-frame clones, with some not included. Among approximately 150,000 clones listed, about three quarters were seen once. The source material was PBMCs. This chain links TRBV7-2 with TRBJ1-5; D is ambiguous. This receptor was obtained from a woman in her 30s in good health and CMV-seronegative. In nucleotides, the CDR3 is TGTGCCAGCAGCTCCGGGGATAGCAATCAGCCCCAGCATTTT. Its translation is CASSSGDSNQPQHF.